A selection of T cell receptor beta chains follows, all from one sample in a study of T cells after yellow fever vaccination. In TCRdb, the 5' RACE reads were re-called with MiXCR into one record per CDR3 protein. The sample has some 390,000 distinct CDR3 sequences, 6% to 8% seen once. This specimen was PBMCs, taken 5 days after the yellow fever booster vaccination. All receptors come from a man under 40 who received the YFV17D yellow fever vaccine. Both conserved end residues are part of each CDR3.

J gene,V gene,CDR3 protein
TRBJ2-1,TRBV12-3/TRBV12-4,CASSFISGSYFNEQFF
TRBJ2-3,TRBV7-2,CASSLAWLTSTDTQYF
TRBJ1-1,TRBV12-3/TRBV12-4,CASSLAIGQGSRAFF
TRBJ2-4,TRBV10-2,CASRTSGAKNIQYF
TRBJ2-1,TRBV6-1,CASRWTSGDFDEQFF
TRBJ2-7,TRBV12-3/TRBV12-4,CASSLIREGSRNF
TRBJ2-5,TRBV19,CASSPSGMETQYF
TRBJ2-5,TRBV29-1,CSVAGQGQETQYF
TRBJ2-1,TRBV20-1,CSTSPTSGRIGNEQFF
TRBJ2-7,TRBV7-6,CASSLTGGHYEQYF
TRBJ1-5,TRBV12-3/TRBV12-4,CASNLGSNQPQHF
TRBJ2-2,TRBV7-2,CASSIRATGELFF
TRBJ2-1,TRBV9,CASSAGTSGPYEQFF
TRBJ2-2,TRBV7-6,CASSSQTAANTGELFF
TRBJ2-3,TRBV19,CATSLDADTQYF
TRBJ2-1,TRBV7-8,CASSLVGLAGYNEQFF
TRBJ1-4,TRBV29-1,CSAEGSTGGREKLFF
TRBJ2-1,TRBV20-1,CSAPKVLAGGYEQFF
TRBJ2-7,TRBV3-1,CASSPIRDLAEQYF
TRBJ2-1,TRBV7-9,CASSLMGSNEQFF
TRBJ2-7,TRBV7-2,CASSLDVGANEQYF
TRBJ2-1,TRBV23-1,CASSLVRDSPFIDNEQFF
TRBJ2-5,TRBV12-3/TRBV12-4,CASSSIQEETQNF
TRBJ2-1,TRBV29-1,CSAPNPTRGYNEQFF
TRBJ1-3,TRBV18,CASSPAQTGAGNTIYF
TRBJ2-5,TRBV5-5,CASSSAIRETQYF
TRBJ2-7,TRBV7-9,CASSVYSGRSGYEQYF
TRBJ2-1,TRBV9,CASSVGGTANEQFF
TRBJ2-3,TRBV5-1,CASSRQGVLTDTQYF
TRBJ2-7,TRBV29-1,CSVQNGTSYEQYF
TRBJ2-7,TRBV7-8,CASSHSPGQGSEQYF
TRBJ2-3,TRBV20-1,CSARDSGRLSVPNTDTQYF
TRBJ1-5,TRBV6-2/TRBV6-3,CASSEGVKPQHF
TRBJ2-1,TRBV20-1,CSARDPTSALSYNEQFF
TRBJ1-4,TRBV18,CASSPQRSNEKLFF
TRBJ2-1,TRBV18,CASSPDRGGNEQFF
TRBJ2-5,TRBV20-1,CSASGSREETQYF